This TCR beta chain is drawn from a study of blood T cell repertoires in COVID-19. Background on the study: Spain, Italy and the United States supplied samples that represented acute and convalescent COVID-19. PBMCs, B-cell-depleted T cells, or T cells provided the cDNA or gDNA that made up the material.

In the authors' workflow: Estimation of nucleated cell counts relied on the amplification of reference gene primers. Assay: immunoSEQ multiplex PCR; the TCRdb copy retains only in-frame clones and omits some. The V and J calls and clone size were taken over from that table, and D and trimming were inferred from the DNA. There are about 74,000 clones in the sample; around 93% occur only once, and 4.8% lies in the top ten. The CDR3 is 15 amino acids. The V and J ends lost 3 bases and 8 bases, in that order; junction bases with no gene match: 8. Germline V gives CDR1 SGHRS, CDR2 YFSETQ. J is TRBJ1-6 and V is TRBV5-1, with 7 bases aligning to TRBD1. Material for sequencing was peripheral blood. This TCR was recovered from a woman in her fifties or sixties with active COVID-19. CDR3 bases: TGCGCCAGCAGCTCAACCGGGACAGCGGATTCACCCCTCCACTTT. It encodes CASSSTGTADSPLHF.